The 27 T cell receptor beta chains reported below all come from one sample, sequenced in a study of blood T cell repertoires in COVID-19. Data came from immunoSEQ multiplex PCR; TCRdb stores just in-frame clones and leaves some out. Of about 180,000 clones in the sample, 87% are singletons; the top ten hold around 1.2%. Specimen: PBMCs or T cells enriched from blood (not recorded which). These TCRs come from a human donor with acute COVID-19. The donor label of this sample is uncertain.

CDR3 sequence: CASSYGQGPYEQYF. DNA for the CDR3: TGTGCCAGCAGTTACGGGCAGGGGCCCTACGAGCAGTACTTC. The gene calls are TRBV6-5 and TRBJ2-7, with D possibly matching TRBD1 (6 bases). Germline CDR1 MNHEY, CDR2 SVGAGI. The V and J ends lost 2 bases and 2 bases respectively, with 10 bases between them. The CDR3 spans 14 residues.

DNA for the CDR3: TGTGCCAGCAGTGCCTGGACAGGGGGCGGTGGAAACACCATATATTTT. Protein sequence: CASSAWTGGGGNTIYF. The chain uses TRBV27 and TRBJ1-3, with TRBD1 identical over 11 bases. Germline CDR1 and CDR2: MNHEY and SMNVEV (reference sequence). V lost 5 bases to trimming and J lost 3 bases; unmatched junction nucleotides: 6. CDR3 length equals 16 residues.

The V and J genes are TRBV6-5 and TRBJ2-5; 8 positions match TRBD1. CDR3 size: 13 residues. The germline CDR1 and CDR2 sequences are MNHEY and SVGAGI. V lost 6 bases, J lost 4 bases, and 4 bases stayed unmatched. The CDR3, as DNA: TGTGCCAGCAGCGCAGGGGGCGGAGAGACCCAGTACTTC. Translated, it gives CASSAGGGETQYF.

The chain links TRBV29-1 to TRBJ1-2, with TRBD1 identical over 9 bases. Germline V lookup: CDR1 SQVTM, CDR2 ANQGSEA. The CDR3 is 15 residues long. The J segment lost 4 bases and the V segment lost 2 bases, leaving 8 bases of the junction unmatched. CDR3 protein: CSVETGQGRVYGYTF. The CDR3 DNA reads TGCAGCGTTGAAACCGGACAGGGGCGGGTCTATGGCTACACCTTC.

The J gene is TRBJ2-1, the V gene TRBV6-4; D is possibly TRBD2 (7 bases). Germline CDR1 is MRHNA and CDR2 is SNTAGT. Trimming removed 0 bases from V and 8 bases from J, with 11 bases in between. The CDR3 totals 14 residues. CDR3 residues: CASSDSGGQDEQFF. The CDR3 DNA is TGTGCCAGCAGTGACTCGGGGGGGCAGGATGAGCAGTTCTTC.

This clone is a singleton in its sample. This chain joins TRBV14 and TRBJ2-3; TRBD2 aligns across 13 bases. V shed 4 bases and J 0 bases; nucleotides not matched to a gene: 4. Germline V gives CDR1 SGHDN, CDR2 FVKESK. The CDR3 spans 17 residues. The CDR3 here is CASSPWTSGGSTDTQYF. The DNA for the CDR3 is TGTGCCAGCAGCCCATGGACTAGCGGGGGAAGCACAGATACGCAGTATTTT.

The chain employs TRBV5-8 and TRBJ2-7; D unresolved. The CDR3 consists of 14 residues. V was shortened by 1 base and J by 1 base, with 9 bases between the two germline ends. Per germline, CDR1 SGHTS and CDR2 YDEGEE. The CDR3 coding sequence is TGTGCCAGCAGCTTGCTGCCAGATTCCTACGAGCAGTACTTC. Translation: CASSLLPDSYEQYF.

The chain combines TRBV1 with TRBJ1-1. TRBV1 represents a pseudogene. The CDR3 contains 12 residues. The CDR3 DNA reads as TGCACCAGCAGCCAATTATATCCTGAAGCTTTCTTT. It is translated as CTSSQLYPEAFF.

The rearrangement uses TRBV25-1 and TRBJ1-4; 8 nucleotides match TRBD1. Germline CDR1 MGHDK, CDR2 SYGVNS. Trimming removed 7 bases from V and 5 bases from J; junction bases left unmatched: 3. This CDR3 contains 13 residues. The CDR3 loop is CASKDRVNEKLFF. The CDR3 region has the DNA TGTGCCAGCAAGGACAGGGTAAATGAAAAACTGTTTTTT.

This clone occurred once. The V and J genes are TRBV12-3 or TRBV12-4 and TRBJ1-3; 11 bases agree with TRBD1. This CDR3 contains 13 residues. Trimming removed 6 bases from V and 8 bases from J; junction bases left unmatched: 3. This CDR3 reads CASSGTGGDTIYF. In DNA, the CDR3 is TGTGCCAGCAGCGGGACAGGGGGAGACACCATATATTTT.

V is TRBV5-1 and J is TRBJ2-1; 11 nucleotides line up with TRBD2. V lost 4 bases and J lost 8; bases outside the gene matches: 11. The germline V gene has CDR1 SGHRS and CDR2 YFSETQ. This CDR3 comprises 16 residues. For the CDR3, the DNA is TGCGCCAGCAGCCCGGAGGGACTAGCGGACCCAGATGAGCAGTTCTTC. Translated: CASSPEGLADPDEQFF.

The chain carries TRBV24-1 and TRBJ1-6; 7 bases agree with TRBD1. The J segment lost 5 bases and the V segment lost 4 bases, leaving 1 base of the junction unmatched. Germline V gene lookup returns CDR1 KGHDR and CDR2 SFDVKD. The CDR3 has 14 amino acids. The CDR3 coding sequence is TGTGCCACCAGTGAGACAGGGAATAATTCACCCCTCCACTTT. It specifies CATSETGNNSPLHF.

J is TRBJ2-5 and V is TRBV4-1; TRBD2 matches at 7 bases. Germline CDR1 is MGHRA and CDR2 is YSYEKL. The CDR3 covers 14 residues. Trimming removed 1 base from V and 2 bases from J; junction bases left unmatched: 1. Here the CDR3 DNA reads TGCGCCAGCAGCCAAGGGCGGGGGCAAGAGACCCAGTACTTC. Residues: CASSQGRGQETQYF.

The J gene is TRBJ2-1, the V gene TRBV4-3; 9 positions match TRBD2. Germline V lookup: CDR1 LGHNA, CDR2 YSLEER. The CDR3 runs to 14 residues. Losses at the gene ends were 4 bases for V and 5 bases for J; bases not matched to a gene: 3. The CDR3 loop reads CASSPLAGNNEQFF. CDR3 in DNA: TGCGCCAGCAGCCCCCTAGCGGGGAACAATGAGCAGTTCTTC.

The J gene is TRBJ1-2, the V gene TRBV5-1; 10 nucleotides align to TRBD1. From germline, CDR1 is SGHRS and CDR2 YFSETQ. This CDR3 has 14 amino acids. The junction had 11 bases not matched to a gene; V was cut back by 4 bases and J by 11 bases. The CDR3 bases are TGCGCCAGCAGCAGAGGACAGGGGGAGGGAGTATACACCTTC. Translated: CASSRGQGEGVYTF. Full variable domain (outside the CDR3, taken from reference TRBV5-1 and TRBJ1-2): KAGVTQTPRYLIKTRGQQVTLSCSPISGHRSVSWYQQTPGQGLQFLFEYFSETQRNKGNFPGRFSGRQFSNSRSEMNVSTLELGDSALYLCASSRGQGEGVYTFGSGTRLTVV.

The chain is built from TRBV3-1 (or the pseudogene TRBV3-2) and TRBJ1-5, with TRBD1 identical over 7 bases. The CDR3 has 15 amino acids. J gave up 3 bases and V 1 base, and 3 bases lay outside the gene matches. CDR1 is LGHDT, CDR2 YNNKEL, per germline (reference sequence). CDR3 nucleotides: TGTGCCAGCAGCCAAGGGACAGGAGACAATCAGCCCCAGCATTTT. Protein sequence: CASSQGTGDNQPQHF.

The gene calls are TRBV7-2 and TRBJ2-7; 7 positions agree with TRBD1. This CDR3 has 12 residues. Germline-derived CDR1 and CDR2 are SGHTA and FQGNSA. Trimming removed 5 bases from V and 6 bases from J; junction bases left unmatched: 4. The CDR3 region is CASSDHRGEQYF. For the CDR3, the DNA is TGTGCCAGCAGCGACCACAGGGGCGAGCAGTACTTC.

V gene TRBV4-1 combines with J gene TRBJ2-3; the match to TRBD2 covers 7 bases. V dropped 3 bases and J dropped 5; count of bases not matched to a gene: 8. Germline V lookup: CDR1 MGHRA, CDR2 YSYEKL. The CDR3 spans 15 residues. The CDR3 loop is CASSHGGSRGDTQYF. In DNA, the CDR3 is TGCGCCAGCAGCCACGGCGGGAGCCGGGGAGATACGCAGTATTTT.

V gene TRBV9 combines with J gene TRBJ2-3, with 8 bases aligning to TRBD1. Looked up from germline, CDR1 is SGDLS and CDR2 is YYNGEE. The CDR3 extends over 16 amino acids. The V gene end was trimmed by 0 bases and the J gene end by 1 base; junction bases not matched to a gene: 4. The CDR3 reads CASSVAPDRGTDTQYF. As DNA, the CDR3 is TGTGCCAGCAGCGTAGCCCCGGACAGGGGCACAGATACGCAGTATTTT.

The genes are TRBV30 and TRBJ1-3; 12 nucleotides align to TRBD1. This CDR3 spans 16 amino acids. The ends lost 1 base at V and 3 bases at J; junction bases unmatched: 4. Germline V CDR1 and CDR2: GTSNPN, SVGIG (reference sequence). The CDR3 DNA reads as TGTGCCTGGAGTGAGCGGGACAGGGGGCTTGGAAACACCATATATTTT. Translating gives CAWSERDRGLGNTIYF.

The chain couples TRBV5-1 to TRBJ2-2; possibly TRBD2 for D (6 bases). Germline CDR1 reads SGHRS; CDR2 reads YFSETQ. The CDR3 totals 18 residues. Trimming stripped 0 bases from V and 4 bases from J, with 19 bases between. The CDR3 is CASSLVLRTLRGTGELFF. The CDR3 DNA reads TGCGCCAGCAGCTTGGTCCTCCGCACCCTGCGGGGCACCGGGGAGCTGTTTTTT.

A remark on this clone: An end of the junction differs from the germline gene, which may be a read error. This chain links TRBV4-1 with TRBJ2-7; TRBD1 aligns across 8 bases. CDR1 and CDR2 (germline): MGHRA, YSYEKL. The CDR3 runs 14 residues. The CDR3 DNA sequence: TGCACCAGCAGCCAGTGGACAGGGCCCTACGAGCAGTACTTC. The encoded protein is CTSSQWTGPYEQYF.

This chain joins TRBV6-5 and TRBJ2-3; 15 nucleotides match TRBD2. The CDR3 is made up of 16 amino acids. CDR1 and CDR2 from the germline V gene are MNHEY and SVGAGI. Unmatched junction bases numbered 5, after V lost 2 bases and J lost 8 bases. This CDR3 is CASSYGLAGGPGTQYF. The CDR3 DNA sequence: TGTGCCAGCAGTTACGGACTAGCGGGGGGGCCTGGTACGCAGTATTTT.

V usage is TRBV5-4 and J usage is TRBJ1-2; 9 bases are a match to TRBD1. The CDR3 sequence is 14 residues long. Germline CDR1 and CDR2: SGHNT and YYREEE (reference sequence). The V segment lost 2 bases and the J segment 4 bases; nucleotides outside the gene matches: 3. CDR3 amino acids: CASSFPGQGYGYTF. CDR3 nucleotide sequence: TGTGCCAGCAGCTTTCCGGGACAGGGCTATGGCTACACCTTC.

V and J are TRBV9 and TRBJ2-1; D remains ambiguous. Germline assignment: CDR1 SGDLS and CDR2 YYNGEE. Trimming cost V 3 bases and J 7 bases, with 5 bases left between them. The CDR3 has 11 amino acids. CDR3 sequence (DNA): TGTGCCAGCAGCGCCCATAATGAGCAGTTCTTC. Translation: CASSAHNEQFF.

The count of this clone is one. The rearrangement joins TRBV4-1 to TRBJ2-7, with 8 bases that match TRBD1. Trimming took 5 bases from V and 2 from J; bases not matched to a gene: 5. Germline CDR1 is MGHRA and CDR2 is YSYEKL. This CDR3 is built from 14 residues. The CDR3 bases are TGCGCCAGCAGCGACGGGACAGGACCCTACGAGCAGTACTTC. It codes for CASSDGTGPYEQYF.

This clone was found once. The CDR3 DNA reads TGTGCCAGCAGTTCGGGACTAGCGGGGGGAAGTGAGCAGTTCTTC. Protein product: CASSSGLAGGSEQFF. This rearrangement joins TRBV27 to TRBJ2-1; 15 bases line up with TRBD2. There are 15 residues in the CDR3. Germline CDR1 and CDR2: MNHEY and SMNVEV (reference sequence). J lost 9 bases, V lost 4 bases, and 4 bases had no gene match.